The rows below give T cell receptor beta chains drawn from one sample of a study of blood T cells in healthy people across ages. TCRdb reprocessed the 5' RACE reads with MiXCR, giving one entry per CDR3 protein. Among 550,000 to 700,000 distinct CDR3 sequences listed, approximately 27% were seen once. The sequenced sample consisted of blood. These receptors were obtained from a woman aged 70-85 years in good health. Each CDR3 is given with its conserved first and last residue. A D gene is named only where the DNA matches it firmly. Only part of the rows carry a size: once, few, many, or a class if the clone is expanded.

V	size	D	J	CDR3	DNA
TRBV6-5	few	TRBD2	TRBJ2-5	CASSYFIPSGGALETQYF	TGTGCCAGCAGTTACTTCATCCCTAGCGGGGGGGCCCTTGAGACCCAGTACTTC
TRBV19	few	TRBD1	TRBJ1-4	CASSMGRGRGEKLFF	TGTGCCAGTAGTATGGGCAGGGGGCGCGGTGAAAAACTGTTTTTT
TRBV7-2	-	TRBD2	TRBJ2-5	CASSPRLAVETQYF	TGTGCCAGCAGCCCGCGACTAGCTGTTGAGACCCAGTACTTC
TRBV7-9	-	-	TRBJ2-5	CASSTGEGTQYF	TGTGCCAGCAGCACAGGGGAGGGGACCCAGTACTTC
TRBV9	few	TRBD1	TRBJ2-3	CASSLGQLFTDTQYF	TGTGCCAGCAGCTTGGGACAGCTATTCACAGATACGCAGTATTTT
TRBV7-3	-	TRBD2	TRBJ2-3	CASGGVGRADTQYF	TGTGCCAGTGGGGGAGTGGGGAGGGCAGATACGCAGTATTTT
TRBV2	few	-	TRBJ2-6	CASSPQGALPGANVLTF	TGTGCCAGCAGTCCACAGGGTGCTCTCCCTGGGGCCAACGTCCTGACTTTC
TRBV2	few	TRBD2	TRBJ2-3	CASSTSGGTDTQCF	TGTGCCAGCAGCACTAGCGGGGGCACAGATACGCAGTGTTTT
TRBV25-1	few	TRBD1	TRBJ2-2	CASSSPDRTRGELFF	TGTGCCAGCAGCTCCCCGGACAGGACAAGGGGGGAGCTGTTTTTT
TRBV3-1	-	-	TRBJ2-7	CASSLGLPHEQYF	TGTGCCAGCAGCCTCGGACTCCCCCACGAGCAGTACTTC
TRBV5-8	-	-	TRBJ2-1	CASSVSGHVSYNEQFF	TGTGCCAGCAGCGTGTCGGGACACGTCTCCTACAATGAGCAGTTCTTC
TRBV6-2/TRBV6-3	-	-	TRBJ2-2	CASNHPVASVTGELFF	TGTGCCAGCAACCACCCAGTGGCAAGTGTCACCGGGGAGCTGTTTTTT
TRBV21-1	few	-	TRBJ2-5	CAMGRRETQYF	TGTGCCATGGGGCGCAGAGAGACCCAGTACTTC
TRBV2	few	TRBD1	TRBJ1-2	CASSLGRQDRGNYGYTF	TGTGCCAGCAGTTTAGGTCGTCAGGACAGGGGAAACTATGGCTACACCTTC
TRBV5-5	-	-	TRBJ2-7	CASSFSGDSSYEQYF	TGTGCCAGCAGCTTCTCTGGGGATTCATCCTACGAGCAGTACTTC
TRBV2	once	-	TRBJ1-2	CASREGDLYGYTF	TGTGCCTCTCGGGAGGGAGATTTATATGGCTACACCTTC
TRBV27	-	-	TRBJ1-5	CASIKTAGQPQHF	TGTGCCAGTATAAAAACCGCCGGGCAGCCCCAGCATTTT
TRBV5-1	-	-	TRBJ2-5	CASSLADGKTQYF	TGCGCCAGCAGCTTGGCCGACGGAAAGACCCAGTACTTC
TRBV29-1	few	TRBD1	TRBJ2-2	CSALGQTGELFF	TGCAGCGCCTTGGGACAGACCGGGGAGCTGTTTTTT
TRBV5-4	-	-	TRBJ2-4	CASSLEENKNIQYF	TGTGCCAGCAGCTTGGAGGAGAACAAAAACATTCAGTACTTC
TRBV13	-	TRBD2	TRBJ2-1	CASSLESGAYNEQFF	TGTGCCAGCAGCTTGGAAAGCGGGGCGTACAATGAGCAGTTCTTC
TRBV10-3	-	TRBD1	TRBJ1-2	CAISRTGTSSDGYTF	TGTGCCATCAGCCGGACAGGGACCTCATCTGATGGCTACACCTTC
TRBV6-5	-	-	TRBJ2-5	CASRAPGLETQYF	TGTGCCAGCAGGGCACCGGGGCTGGAGACCCAGTACTTC
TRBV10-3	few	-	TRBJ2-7	CAIRESSHYEQYF	TGTGCCATCAGAGAGTCTTCTCACTACGAGCAGTACTTC
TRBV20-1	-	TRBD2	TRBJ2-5	CSARRGLAGGPQETQYF	TGCAGTGCTAGACGAGGTCTAGCGGGAGGCCCCCAAGAGACCCAGTACTTC
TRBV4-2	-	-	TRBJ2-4	CASSQEAQGTIQYF	TGTGCCAGCAGCCAAGAGGCACAGGGCACCATTCAGTACTTC
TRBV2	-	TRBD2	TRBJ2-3	CASSESGRIPDTQYF	TGTGCCAGCAGTGAATCCGGGAGGATCCCAGATACGCAGTATTTT
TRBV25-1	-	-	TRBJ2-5	CASGGIQETQYF	TGTGCCAGCGGAGGGATCCAAGAGACCCAGTACTTC
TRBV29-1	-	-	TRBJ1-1	CSGGGANTEAFF	TGCAGCGGAGGGGGGGCGAACACTGAAGCTTTCTTT
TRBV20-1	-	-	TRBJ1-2	CSGAWGECGYTF	TGCAGTGGGGCGTGGGGGGAGTGTGGCTACACCTTC
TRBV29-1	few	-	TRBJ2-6	CSVSEGAGANVLTF	TGCAGCGTTTCGGAGGGCGCTGGGGCCAACGTCCTGACTTTC
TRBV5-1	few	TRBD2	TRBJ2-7	CASSLTSGGDYEQYF	TGCGCCAGCAGCTTGACTAGCGGGGGGGACTACGAGCAGTACTTC
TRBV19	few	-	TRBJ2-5	CATSIAAAGETQYF	TGTGCCACCTCAATAGCGGCAGCCGGAGAGACCCAGTACTTC
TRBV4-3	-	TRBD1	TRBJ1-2	CAGSRATGVFYGYTF	TGCGCCGGCAGCCGCGCTACAGGGGTTTTCTATGGCTACACCTTC
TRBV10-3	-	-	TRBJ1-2	CAISEAMGMNYGYTF	TGTGCCATCAGTGAGGCCATGGGGATGAACTATGGCTACACCTTC
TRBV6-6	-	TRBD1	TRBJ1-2	CASSRDRGSFNYGYAF	TGTGCCAGCAGCCGCGACAGGGGCTCTTTCAACTATGGCTACGCCTTC
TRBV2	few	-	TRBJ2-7	CASSVQGRSYEQYF	TGTGCCAGCAGTGTCCAGGGACGATCCTACGAGCAGTACTTC
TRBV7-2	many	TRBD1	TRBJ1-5	CASSLLGTGSNQPQHF	TGTGCCAGCAGCTTACTGGGGACAGGGTCGAATCAGCCCCAGCATTTT
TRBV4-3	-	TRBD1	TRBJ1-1	CASSQDASSVVRGTFF	TGCGCCAGCAGCCAAGATGCAAGTAGCGTTGTCAGGGGGACTTTCTTT
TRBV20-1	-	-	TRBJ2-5	CSASLGGFGETQYF	TGCAGTGCTTCGCTTGGGGGATTCGGGGAGACCCAGTACTTC
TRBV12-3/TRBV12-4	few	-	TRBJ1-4	CASSWGGVGAGEKLFF	TGTGCCAGCAGTTGGGGGGGGGTAGGCGCGGGGGAAAAACTGTTTTTT
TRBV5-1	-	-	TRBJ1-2	CASSQLQGYGYTF	TGCGCCAGCAGCCAGTTGCAGGGGTATGGCTACACCTTC
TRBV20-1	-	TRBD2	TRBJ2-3	CSARILAGANPTDTQYF	TGCAGTGCTAGAATATTAGCGGGGGCAAACCCTACAGATACGCAGTATTTT
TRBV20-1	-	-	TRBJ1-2	CSAPSWQGHGYTF	TGCAGTGCTCCCTCGTGGCAGGGGCACGGCTACACCTTC
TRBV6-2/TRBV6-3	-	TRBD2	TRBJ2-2	CASRHLAGGQNTGELFF	TGTGCCAGCAGACATCTAGCGGGGGGACAGAACACCGGGGAGCTGTTTTTT
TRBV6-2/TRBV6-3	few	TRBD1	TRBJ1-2	CASRPGGFYGYTF	TGTGCCAGCAGGCCAGGGGGCTTCTATGGCTACACCTTC
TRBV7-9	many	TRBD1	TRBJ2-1	CASSPMRTGYNEQFF	TGTGCCAGCAGCCCGATGAGGACAGGGTACAATGAGCAGTTCTTC
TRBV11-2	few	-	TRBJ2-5	CASSRGGGRETQYF	TGTGCCAGCAGTCGAGGGGGGGGGAGAGAGACCCAGTACTTC
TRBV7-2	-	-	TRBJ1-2	CASSLVQAGSVSYGYTF	TGTGCCAGCAGCTTAGTTCAGGCTGGGTCGGTATCCTATGGCTACACCTTC
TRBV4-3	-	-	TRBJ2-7	CASSQDKHIYEQYF	TGCGCCAGCAGCCAAGATAAACACATCTACGAGCAGTACTTC
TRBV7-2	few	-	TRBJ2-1	CASSPGRAYNEQFF	TGTGCCAGCAGCCCGGGCAGGGCCTACAATGAGCAGTTCTTC
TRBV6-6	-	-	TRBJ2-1	CASSYSTPEQFF	TGTGCCAGCAGTTACTCTACTCCTGAGCAGTTCTTC
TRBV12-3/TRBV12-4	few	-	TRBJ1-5	CASSQGSEPQHF	TGTGCCAGCAGCCAGGGGAGCGAGCCCCAGCATTTT
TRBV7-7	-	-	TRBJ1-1	CASSRTQGTEAFF	TGTGCCAGCAGCCGTACTCAGGGCACTGAAGCTTTCTTT
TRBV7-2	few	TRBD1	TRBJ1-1	CASSLGDRGGNTEAFF	TGTGCCAGCAGCTTGGGAGACAGGGGAGGGAACACTGAAGCTTTCTTT
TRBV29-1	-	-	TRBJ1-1	CSAPMGTTLNEAFF	TGCAGCGCCCCGATGGGCACTACGTTAAATGAAGCTTTCTTT
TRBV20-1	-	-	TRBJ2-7	CSASSGGDYEQYF	TGCAGTGCTAGCTCGGGCGGAGATTACGAGCAGTACTTC
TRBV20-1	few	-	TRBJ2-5	CSARSGPQETQYF	TGCAGTGCTAGATCCGGGCCCCAAGAGACCCAGTACTTC